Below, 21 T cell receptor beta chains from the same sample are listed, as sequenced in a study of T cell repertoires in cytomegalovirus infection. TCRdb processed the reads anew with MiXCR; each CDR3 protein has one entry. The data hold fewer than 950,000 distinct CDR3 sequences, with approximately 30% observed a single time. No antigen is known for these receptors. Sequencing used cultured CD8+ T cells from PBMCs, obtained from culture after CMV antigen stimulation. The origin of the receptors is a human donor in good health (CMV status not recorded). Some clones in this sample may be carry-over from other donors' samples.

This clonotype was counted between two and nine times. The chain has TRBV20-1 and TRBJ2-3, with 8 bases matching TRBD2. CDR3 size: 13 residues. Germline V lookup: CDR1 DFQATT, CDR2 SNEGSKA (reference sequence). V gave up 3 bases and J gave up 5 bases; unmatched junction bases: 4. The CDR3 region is CSARPRGGDTQYF. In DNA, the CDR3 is TGCAGTGCTAGGCCTCGGGGGGGAGATACGCAGTATTTT.

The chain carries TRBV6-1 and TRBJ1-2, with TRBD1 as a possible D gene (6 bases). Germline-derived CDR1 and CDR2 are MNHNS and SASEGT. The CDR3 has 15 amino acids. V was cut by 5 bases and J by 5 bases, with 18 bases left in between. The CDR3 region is CASSSAGRGTYGYTF. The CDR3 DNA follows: TGTGCCAGCAGTTCCGCAGGGAGGGGGACGTATGGCTACACCTTC.

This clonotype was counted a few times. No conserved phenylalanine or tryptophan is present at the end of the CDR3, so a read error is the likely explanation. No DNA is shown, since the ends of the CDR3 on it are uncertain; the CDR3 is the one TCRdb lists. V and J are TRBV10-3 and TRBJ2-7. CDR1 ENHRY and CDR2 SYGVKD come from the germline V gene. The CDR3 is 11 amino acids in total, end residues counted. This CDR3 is CAISEGNSRQI.

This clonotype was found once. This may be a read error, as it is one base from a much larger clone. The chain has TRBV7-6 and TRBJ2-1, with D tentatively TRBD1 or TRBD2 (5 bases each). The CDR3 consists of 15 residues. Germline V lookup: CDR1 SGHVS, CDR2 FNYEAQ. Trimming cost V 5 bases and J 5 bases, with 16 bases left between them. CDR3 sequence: CASSRGVGVNNEQFF. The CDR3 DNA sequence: TGTGCCAGCAGCCGTGGGGTGGGGGTCAACAATGAGCAGTTCTTC.

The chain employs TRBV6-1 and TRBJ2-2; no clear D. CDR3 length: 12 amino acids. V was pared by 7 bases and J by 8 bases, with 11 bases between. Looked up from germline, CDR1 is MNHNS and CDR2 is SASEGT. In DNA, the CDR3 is TGTGCCAGCAACGGACCTTCGGGGGAGCTGTTTTTT. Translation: CASNGPSGELFF.

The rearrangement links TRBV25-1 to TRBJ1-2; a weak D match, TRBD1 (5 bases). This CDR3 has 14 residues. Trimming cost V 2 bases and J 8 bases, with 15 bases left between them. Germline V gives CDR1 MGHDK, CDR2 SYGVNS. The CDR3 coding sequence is TGTGCCAGCAGTGAAAATATGGGGACTGGGGGCTACACCTTC. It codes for CASSENMGTGGYTF.

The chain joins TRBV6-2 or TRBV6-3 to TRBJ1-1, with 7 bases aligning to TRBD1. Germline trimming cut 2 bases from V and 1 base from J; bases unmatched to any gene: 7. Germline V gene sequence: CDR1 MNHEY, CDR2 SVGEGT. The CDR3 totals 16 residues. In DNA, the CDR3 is TGTGCCAGCAGTTACAGGGGGACAGACCAGAACACTGAAGCTTTCTTT. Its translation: CASSYRGTDQNTEAFF.

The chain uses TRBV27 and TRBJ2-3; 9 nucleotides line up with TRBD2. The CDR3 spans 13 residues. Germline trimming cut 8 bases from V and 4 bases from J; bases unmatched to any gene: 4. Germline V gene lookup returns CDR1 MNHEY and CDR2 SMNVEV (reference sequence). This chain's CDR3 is CASGGGAADTQYF. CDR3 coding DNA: TGTGCCAGCGGCGGGGGGGCCGCAGATACGCAGTATTTT.

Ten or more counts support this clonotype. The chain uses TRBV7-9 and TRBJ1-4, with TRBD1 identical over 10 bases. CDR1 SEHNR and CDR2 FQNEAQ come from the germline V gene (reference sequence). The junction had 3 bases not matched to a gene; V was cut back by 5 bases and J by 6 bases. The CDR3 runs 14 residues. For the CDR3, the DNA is TGTGCCAGCAGCCGGACAGGGGGAGATGAAAAACTGTTTTTT. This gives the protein CASSRTGGDEKLFF.

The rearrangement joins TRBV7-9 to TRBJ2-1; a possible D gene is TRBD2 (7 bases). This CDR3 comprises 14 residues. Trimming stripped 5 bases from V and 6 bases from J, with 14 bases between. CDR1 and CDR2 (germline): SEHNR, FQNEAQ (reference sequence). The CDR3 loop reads CASSGGGRGNEQFF. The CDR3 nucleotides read TGTGCCAGCAGCGGGGGGGGCAGAGGCAATGAGCAGTTCTTC.

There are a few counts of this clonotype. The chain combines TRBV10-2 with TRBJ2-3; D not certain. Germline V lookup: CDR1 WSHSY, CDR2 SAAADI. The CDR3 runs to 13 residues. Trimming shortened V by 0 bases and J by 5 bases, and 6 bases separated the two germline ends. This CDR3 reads CASSESYLDTQYF. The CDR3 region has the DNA TGCGCCAGCAGTGAGTCCTACCTAGATACGCAGTATTTT.

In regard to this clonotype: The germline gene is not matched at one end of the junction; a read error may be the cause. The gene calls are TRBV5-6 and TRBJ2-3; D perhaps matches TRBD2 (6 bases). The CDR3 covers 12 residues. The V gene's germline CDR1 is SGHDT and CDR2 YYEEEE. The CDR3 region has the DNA TGTGTCAGCCGCGGGGTAGCGGTTACGCAGTATTTT. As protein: CVSRGVAVTQYF.

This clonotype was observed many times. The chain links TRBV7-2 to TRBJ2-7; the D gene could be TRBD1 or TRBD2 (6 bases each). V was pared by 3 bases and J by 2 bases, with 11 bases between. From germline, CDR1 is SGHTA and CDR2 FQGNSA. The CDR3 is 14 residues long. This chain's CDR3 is CASSLRDKTYEQYV. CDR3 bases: TGTGCCAGCAGCTTGCGGGACAAGACCTACGAGCAGTACGTC.

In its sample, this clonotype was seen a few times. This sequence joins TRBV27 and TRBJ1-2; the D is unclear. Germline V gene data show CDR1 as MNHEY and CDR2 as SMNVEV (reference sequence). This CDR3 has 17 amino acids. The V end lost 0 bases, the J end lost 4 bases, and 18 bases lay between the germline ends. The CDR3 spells CASSLSLSGRSLYGYTF. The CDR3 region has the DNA TGTGCCAGCAGTTTATCCCTGTCGGGCCGGTCGCTCTATGGCTACACCTTC.

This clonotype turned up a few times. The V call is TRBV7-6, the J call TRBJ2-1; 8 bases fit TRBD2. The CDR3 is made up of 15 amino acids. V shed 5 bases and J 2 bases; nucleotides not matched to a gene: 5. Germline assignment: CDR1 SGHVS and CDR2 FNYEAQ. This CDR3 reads CASSLLAAPYNEQFF. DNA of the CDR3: TGTGCCAGCAGCCTACTAGCGGCTCCCTACAATGAGCAGTTCTTC. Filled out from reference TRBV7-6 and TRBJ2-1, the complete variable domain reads GAGVSQSPRYKVTKRGQDVALRCDPISGHVSLYWYRQALGQGPEFLTYFNYEAQQDKSGLPNDRFSAERPEGSISTLTIQRTEQRDSAMYRCASSLLAAPYNEQFFGPGTRLTVL.

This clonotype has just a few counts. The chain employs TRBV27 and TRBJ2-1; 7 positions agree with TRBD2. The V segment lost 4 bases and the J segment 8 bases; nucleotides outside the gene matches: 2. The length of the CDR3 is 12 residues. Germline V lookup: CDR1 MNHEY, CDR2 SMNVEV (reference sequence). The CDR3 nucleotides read TGTGCCAGCAGTTCCCGGGAGGATGAGCAGTTCTTC. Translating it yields CASSSREDEQFF.

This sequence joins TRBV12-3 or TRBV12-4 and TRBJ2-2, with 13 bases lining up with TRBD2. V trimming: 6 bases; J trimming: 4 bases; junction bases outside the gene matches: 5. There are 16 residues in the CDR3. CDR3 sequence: CASRPTSGGATGELFF. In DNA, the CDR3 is TGTGCCAGCAGGCCTACTAGCGGGGGGGCCACCGGGGAGCTGTTTTTT.

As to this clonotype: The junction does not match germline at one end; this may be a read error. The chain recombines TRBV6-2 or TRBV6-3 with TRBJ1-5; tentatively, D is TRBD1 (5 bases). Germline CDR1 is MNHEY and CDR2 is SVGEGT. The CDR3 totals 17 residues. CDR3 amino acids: CASSYLRQILADQLQHF. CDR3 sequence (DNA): TGTGCCAGCAGTTACCTGAGACAGATTTTAGCGGATCAGCTCCAGCATTTT.

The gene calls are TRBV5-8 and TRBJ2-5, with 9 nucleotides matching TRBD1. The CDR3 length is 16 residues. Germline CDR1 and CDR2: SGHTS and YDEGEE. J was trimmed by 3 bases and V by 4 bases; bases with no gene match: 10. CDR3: CASSTTGGDWEETQYF. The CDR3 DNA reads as TGTGCCAGCAGCACCACAGGGGGCGATTGGGAAGAGACCCAGTACTTC. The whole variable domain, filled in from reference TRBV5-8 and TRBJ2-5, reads EAGVTQSPTHLIKTRGQQATLRCSPISGHTSVYWYQQALGLGLQFLLWYDEGEERNRGNFPPRFSGRQFPNYSSELNVNALELEDSALYLCASSTTGGDWEETQYFGPGTRLLVL.

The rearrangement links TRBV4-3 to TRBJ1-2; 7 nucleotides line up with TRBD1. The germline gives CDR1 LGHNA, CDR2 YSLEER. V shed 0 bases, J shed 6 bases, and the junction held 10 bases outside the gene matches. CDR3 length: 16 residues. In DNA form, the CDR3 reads TGCGCCAGCAGCCAAGAAGTGGCAGGGGGAAGGGATGGCTACACCTTC. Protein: CASSQEVAGGRDGYTF.

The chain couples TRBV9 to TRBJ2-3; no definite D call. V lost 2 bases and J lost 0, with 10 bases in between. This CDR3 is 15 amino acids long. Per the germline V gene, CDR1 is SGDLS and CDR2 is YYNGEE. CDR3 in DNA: TGTGCCAGCAGCGTTGGACCCCGAAGCACAGATACGCAGTATTTT. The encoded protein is CASSVGPRSTDTQYF. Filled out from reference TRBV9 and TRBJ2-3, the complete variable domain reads DSGVTQTPKHLITATGQRVTLRCSPRSGDLSVYWYQQSLDQGLQFLIQYYNGEERAKGNILERFSAQQFPDLHSELNLSSLELGDSALYFCASSVGPRSTDTQYFGPGTRLTVL.